This TCR beta chain was sequenced in a study of molecular identifiers for immune sequencing clone quantification. Study-wide points: In a background of about 900,000 naive cells, spiked Jurkat TCR RNA from one cell was reportedly detectable.

Trimming left V 3 bases short and J 3 bases short, with 6 bases between. The CDR3 totals 14 residues. Looked up from germline, CDR1 is LNHDA and CDR2 is SQIVND (reference sequence). TCRdb independently ran MiXCR on the PCR reads; one entry per CDR3 protein. Of about 65,000 distinct CDR3 sequences listed, around 17% are singletons. Concerning this clonotype: What it recognizes is unknown.

The sample comprised naive CD8+ T cells from blood, with Jurkat cell RNA spiked in. Subset indicated: FACS-sorted CD8+CD4-CCR7+CD45RA+ naive T cells. The rearrangement links TRBV19 to TRBJ1-6; D is perhaps TRBD1 (6 bases). The clonotype originates from a human donor in good health. Some libraries in this study had Jurkat cell RNA spiked in. The CDR3 coding sequence is TGTGCCAGTAGTATGGACAGCTATAATTCACCCCTCCACTTT. Encoded protein: CASSMDSYNSPLHF.